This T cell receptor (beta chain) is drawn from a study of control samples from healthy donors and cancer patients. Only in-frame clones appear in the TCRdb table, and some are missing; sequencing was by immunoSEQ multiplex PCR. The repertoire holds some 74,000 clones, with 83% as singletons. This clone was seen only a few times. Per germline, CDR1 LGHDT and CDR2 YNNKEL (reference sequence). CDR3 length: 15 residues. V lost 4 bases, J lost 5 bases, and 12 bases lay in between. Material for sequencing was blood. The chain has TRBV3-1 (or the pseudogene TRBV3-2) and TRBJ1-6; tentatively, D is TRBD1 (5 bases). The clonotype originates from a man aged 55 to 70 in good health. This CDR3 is CASSPGGGNNSPLHF. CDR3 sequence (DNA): TGTGCCAGCAGCCCCGGGGGGGGTAATAATTCACCCCTCCACTTT.